This TCR beta chain was observed in a study of neoadjuvant anti-PD-1 for oral cavity cancer (dated by TCRdb to about 2021). Study-level background: Patients mostly received three to four biweekly doses of nivolumab at 3 mg/kg before curative-intent surgical resection. Patients with complete response, partial response or stable disease by RECIST 1.1 were defined as responders, whereas patients with progression were defined as non-responders. The parent correlative cohort had around 11 patients and a response rate of 30% to 35%. For patients who did not progress, a fourth nivolumab dose was given around day 43, followed by definitive surgical resection on days 50-56. Beyond this particular receptor, the publication reports: A higher pretreatment blood Treg/Th17 ratio correlated with both higher pretreatment blood TCRbeta clonality and lower post-treatment tumor TCRbeta clonality. After neoadjuvant nivolumab, non-responders showed significantly higher T cell clonality (Gini index) in PBMCs than responders did. The TCR analyses had only three patients in each response group, and the authors called for validation in larger cohorts.

For deep sequencing, PBMC libraries mostly used about 500 ng of input genomic DNA, with six replicates for each sample. TCRbeta libraries were prepared with the immunoSEQ hsTCRbeta kit according to the manufacturer's instructions. The completed libraries were mixed into a single pool at 3 nM, then sequenced with an Illumina NovaSeq 6000 S4 flow cell. The authors' pipeline ran thus. The immunoSEQ Analyzer was used for raw data preprocessing and quality control. The analysis was restricted to productive rearrangements, with each unique CDR3 amino acid sequence defining a clonotype. Repertoire clonality was estimated as the Gini-Simpson index, which was calculated using the R package tcR. Gini indices were compared with Student's t test, and associations with tumor size change were assessed by Pearson correlation. TCRdb holds this immuneACCESS table with in-frame rearrangements only. Some clones are missing; in checked studies, unresolved V genes explain under half, and the rest has no known cause. D and trimming come from the DNA, and the V and J calls and clone size come from that table. This sample is represented by roughly 15,000 clones; approximately 74% of them were singletons. The biggest ten clones account for less than 3.5% of the sample.

Worth noting for this clone: What this receptor recognizes is not known. No qualities accompany the bases; no much larger clone lies one base away.

Per the publication, the time point label means: after neoadjuvant nivolumab, at surgical resection. The patients had newly diagnosed stage II-IVA oral cavity squamous cell carcinoma and had not received any prior systemic or radiation treatment. The cohort consisted of patients with HPV-negative, locally advanced oral cavity squamous cell carcinoma. Peripheral blood mononuclear cells were analyzed directly, without maintenance or expansion in culture. Samples were obtained from a longitudinal correlative study of a single-arm phase II trial of neoadjuvant nivolumab in oral cavity squamous cell carcinoma. Subject-matched pre- and post-treatment PBMCs and tumors from three responders and three non-responders were subjected to genomic DNA-based TCRbeta sequencing. Peripheral blood mononuclear cells were collected before nivolumab treatment and were collected again after treatment, at the time of surgery. Genomic DNA was isolated from PBMCs using the Maxwell RSC DNA from Cells kit.

V loses 1 base of germline sequence and J loses 0 bases, and the interval between the two ends is 16 bases. Via the germline V gene, CDR1 is SGHDT and CDR2 YYEEEE. Including cysteine and phenylalanine, the CDR3 has 17 amino acids. The entry retains the CDR3 DNA only, 51 bases that are in frame from base 1. The rearrangement joined TRBV5-6 to TRBJ1-1, and possibly TRBD1, on 5 matching bases. This material consisted of PBMCs, taken after nivolumab (anti-PD-1) treatment. This receptor was obtained from a person aged 35-79 years with oral cavity squamous cell carcinoma. The nucleotide sequence is TGTGCCAGCAGCTTGTCCTTCTTGGGGGGGATGAACACTGAAGCTTTCTTT. This is translated as CASSLSFLGGMNTEAFF.